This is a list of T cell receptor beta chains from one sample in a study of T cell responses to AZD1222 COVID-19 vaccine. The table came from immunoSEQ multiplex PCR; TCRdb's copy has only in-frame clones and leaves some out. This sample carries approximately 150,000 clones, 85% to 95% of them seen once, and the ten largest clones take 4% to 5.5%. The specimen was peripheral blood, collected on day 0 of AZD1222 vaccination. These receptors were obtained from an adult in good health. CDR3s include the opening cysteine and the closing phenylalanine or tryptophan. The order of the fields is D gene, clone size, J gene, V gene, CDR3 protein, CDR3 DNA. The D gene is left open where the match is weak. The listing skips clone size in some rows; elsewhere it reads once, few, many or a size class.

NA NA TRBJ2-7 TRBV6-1 CASSEWTTSSYEQYF TGTGCCAGCAGTGAATGGACAACCAGCTCCTACGAGCAGTACTTC
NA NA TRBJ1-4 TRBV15 CATSRGPNEKLFF TGTGCCACCAGCAGAGGTCCTAATGAAAAACTGTTTTTT
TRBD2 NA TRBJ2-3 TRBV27 CATRTGGGTDTQYF TGTGCCACCAGGACGGGAGGGGGCACAGATACGCAGTATTTT
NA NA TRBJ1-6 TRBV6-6 CASSYLQDSNSPLHF TGTGCCAGCAGTTACCTACAGGACTCAAATTCACCCCTCCACTTT
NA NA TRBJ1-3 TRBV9 CASSVPPTGLSGNTIYF TGTGCCAGCAGCGTCCCCCCGACGGGGCTCTCTGGAAACACCATATATTTT
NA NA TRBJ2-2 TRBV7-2 CASSLVFVGPTGELFF TGTGCCAGCAGCTTAGTGTTCGTGGGACCAACCGGGGAGCTGTTTTTT
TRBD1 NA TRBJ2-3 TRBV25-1 CASSGRTGGADTQYF TGTGCCAGCAGTGGCCGGACAGGGGGCGCAGATACGCAGTATTTT
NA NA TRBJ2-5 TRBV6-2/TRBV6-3 CASSSVLAEQETQYF TGTGCCAGCAGTTCGGTTCTAGCAGAACAAGAGACCCAGTACTTC
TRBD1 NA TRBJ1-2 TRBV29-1 CSVSDRAGPGYTF TGCAGCGTTTCGGACAGGGCCGGCCCTGGCTACACCTTC
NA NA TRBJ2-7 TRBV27 CASSLSRVDYEQYF TGTGCCAGCAGTTTATCGAGGGTTGACTACGAGCAGTACTTC
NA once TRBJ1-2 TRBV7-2 CASTLTQGNYGYTF TGTGCCAGCACTCTAACACAGGGAAACTATGGCTACACCTTC
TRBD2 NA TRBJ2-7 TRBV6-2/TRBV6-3 CASSNLAGEQYF TGTGCCAGCAGCAATCTAGCGGGAGAGCAGTACTTC
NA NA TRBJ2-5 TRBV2 CASSVLGGRTVTQYF TGTGCCAGCAGTGTCCTAGGCGGACGGACAGTGACCCAGTACTTC
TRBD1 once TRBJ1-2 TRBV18 CASSPLSGQVNYNGYTF TGTGCCAGCTCACCACTCTCCGGACAGGTTAATTATAATGGCTACACCTTC
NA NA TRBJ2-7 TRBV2 CASSTTPTDYEQYF TGTGCCAGCAGTACCACGCCGACAGACTACGAGCAGTACTTC
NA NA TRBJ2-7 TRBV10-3 CAISENGYEQYF TGTGCCATCAGTGAGAACGGGTACGAGCAGTACTTC
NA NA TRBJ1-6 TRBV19 CASGKSSYNSPLHF TGTGCCAGTGGAAAGAGCTCCTATAATTCACCCCTCCACTTT
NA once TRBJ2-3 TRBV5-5 CASSLVPRSSTDTQYF TGTGCCAGCAGCTTGGTTCCCCGTAGCTCCACAGATACGCAGTATTTT
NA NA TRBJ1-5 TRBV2 CASKVQGDQPQHF TGTGCCAGCAAAGTGCAGGGTGATCAGCCCCAGCATTTT
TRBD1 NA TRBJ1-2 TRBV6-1 CASSEATGAVYVRTF TGTGCCAGCAGTGAAGCCACAGGGGCCGTCTATGTACGCACCTTC
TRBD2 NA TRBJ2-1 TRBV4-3 CASSQEAALAGINEQFF TGCGCCAGCAGCCAAGAAGCGGCACTAGCGGGCATCAATGAGCAGTTCTTC
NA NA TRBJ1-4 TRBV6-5 CASSYSGAPAEKLFF TGTGCCAGCAGTTACTCCGGGGCTCCGGCTGAAAAACTGTTTTTT
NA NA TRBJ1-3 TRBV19 CASASGVSGNTIYF TGTGCCAGTGCTTCAGGGGTTTCTGGAAACACCATATATTTT
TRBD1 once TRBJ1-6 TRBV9 CASSVEGQGTGSPLHF TGTGCCAGCAGCGTAGAGGGACAGGGGACGGGTTCACCCCTCCACTTT
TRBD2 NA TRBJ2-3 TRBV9 CASGLAGGTDTQYF TGTGCCAGCGGACTAGCGGGGGGTACAGATACGCAGTATTTT
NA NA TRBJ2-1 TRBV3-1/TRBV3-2 CASSQGWDVSYNEQFF TGTGCCAGCAGCCAAGGTTGGGATGTCTCCTACAATGAGCAGTTCTTC